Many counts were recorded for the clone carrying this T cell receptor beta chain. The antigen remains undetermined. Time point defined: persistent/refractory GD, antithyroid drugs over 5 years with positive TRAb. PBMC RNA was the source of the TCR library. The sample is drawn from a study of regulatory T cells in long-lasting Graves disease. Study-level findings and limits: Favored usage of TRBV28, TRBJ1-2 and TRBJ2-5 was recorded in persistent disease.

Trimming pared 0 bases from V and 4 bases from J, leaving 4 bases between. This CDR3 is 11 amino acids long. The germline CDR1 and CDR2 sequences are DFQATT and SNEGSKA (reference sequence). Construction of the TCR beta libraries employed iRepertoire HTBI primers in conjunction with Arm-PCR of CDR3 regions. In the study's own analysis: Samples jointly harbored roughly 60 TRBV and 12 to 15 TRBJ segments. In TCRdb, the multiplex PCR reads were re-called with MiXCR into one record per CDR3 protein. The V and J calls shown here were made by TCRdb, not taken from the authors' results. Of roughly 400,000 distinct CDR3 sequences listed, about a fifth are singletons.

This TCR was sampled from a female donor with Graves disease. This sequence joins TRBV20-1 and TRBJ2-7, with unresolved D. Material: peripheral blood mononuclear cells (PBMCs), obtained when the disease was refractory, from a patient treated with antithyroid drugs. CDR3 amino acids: CSARDVYEQYF. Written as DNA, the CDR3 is TGCAGTGCTAGAGATGTTTACGAGCAGTACTTC.